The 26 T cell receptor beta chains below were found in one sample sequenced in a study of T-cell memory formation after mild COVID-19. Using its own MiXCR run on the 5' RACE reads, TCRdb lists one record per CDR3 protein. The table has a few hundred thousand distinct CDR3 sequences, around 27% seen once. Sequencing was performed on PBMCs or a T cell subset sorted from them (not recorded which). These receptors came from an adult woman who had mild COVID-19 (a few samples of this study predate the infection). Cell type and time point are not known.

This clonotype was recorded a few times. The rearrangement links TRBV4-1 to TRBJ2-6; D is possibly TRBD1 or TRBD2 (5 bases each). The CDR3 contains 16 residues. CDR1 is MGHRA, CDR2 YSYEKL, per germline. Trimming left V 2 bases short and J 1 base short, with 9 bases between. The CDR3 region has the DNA TGCGCCAGCAGCCAACTAGGGGAGTCTGGGGCCAACGTCCTGACTTTC. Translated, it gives CASSQLGESGANVLTF.

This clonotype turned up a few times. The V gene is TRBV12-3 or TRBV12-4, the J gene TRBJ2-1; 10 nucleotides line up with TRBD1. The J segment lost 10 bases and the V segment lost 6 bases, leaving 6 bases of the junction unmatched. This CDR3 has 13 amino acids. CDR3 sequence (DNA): TGTGCCAGCAGCCCTGGACAGGGGGGAGAGCAGTTCTTC. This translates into CASSPGQGGEQFF.

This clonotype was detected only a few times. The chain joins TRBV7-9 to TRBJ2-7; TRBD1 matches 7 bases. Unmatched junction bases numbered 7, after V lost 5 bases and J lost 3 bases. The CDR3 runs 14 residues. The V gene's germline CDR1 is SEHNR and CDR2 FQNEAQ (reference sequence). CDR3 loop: CASSLQGMSYEQYF. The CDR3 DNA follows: TGTGCCAGCAGCCTACAGGGGATGAGCTACGAGCAGTACTTC.

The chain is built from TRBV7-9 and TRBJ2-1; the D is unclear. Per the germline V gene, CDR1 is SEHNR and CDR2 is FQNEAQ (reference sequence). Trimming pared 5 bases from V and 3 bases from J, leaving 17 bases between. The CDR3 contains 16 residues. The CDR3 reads CASSHEFKTHYNEQFF. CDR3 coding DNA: TGTGCCAGCAGCCACGAGTTTAAGACCCACTACAATGAGCAGTTCTTC.

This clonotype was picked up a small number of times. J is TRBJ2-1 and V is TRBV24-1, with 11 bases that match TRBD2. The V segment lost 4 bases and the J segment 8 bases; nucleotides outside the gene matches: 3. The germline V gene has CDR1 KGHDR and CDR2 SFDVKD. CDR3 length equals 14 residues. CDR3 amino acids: CATSEASGRYEQFF. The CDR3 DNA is TGTGCCACCAGTGAGGCTAGCGGGAGGTATGAGCAGTTCTTC.

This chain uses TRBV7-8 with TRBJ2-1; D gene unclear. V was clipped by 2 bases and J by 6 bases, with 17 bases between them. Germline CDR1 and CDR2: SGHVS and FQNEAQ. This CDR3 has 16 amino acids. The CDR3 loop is CASSLRPSEPGNEQFF. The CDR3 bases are TGTGCCAGCAGCTTAAGGCCCTCTGAGCCGGGCAATGAGCAGTTCTTC.

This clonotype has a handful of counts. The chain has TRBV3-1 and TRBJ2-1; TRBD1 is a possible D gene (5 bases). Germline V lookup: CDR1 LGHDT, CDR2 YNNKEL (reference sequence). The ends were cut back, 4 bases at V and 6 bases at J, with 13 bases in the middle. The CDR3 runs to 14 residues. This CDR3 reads CASSRNSQGNEQFF. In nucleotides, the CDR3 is TGTGCCAGCAGCCGGAACTCCCAGGGCAATGAGCAGTTCTTC.

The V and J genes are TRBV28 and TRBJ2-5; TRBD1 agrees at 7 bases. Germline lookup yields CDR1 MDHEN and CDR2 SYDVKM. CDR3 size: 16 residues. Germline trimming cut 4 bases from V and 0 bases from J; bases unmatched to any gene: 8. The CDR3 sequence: CASSSPWDRHQETQYF. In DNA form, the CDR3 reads TGTGCCAGCAGTTCCCCCTGGGACAGACACCAAGAGACCCAGTACTTC.

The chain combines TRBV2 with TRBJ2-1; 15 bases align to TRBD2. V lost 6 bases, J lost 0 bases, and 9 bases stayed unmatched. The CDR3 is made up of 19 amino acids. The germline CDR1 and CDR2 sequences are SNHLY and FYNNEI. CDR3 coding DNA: TGTGCCAGCAGAAATCCCGGGACTAGCGGGGGGCCCTCCTACAATGAGCAGTTCTTC. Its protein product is CASRNPGTSGGPSYNEQFF.

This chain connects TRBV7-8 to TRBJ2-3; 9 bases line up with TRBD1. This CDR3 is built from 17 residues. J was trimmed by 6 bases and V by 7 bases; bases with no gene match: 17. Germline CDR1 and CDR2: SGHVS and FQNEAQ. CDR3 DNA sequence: TGTGCCAGCAACGCACCCACCGGGGACAGGGAGGGGGATACGCAGTATTTT. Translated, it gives CASNAPTGDREGDTQYF.

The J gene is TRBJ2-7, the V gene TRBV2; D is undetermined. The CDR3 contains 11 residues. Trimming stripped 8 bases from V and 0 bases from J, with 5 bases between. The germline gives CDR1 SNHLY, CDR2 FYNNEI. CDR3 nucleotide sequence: TGTGCCAGCCAGTACTCCTACGAGCAGTACTTC. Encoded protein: CASQYSYEQYF.

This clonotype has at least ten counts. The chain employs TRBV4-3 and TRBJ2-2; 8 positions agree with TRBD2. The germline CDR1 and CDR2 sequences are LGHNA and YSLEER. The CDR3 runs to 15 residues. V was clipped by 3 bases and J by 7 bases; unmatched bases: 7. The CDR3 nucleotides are TGCGCCAGCAGCCAGGGACTAGATCGGGGCGGGGAGCTGTTTTTT. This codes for CASSQGLDRGGELFF.

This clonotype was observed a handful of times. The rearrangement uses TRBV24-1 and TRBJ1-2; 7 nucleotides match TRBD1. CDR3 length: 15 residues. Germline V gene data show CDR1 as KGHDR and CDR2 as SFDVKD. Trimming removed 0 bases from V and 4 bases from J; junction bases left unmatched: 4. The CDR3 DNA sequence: TGTGCCACCAGTGATTTGAGGGGGCCTGGCTATGGCTACACCTTC. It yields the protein CATSDLRGPGYGYTF.

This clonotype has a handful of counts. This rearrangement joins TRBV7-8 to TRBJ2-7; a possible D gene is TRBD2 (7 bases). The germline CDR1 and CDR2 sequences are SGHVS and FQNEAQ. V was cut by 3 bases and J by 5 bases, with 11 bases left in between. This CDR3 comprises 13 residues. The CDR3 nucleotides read TGTGCCAGCAGCTTGGCGGGGGCTGACGAGCAGTACTTC. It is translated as CASSLAGADEQYF.

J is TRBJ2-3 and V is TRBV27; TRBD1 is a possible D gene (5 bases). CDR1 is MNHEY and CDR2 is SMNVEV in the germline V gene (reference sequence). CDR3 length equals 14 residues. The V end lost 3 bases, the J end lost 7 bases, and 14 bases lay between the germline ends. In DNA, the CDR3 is TGTGCCAGCAGTTTGAACCAGGGATGGAATACGCAGTATTTT. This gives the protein CASSLNQGWNTQYF.

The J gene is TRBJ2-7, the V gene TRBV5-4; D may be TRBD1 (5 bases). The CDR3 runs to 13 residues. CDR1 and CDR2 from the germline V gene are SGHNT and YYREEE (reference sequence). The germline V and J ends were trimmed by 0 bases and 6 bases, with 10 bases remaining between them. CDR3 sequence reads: CASSLGQFAEQYF. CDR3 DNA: TGTGCCAGCAGCTTGGGACAGTTCGCCGAGCAGTACTTC.

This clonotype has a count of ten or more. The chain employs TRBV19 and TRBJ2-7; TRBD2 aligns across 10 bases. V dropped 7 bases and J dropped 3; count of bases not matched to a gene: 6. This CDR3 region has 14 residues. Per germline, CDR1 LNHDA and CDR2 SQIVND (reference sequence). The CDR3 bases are TGTGCCAGTAAGCCCGTAGCGGGAGGCTACGAGCAGTACTTC. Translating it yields CASKPVAGGYEQYF.

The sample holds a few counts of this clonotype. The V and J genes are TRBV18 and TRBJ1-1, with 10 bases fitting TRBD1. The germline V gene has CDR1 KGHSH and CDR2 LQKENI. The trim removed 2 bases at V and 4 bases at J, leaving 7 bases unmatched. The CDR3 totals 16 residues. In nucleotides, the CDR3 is TGTGCCAGCTCACCAAGGACAGGGGGACGGGGCACTGAAGCTTTCTTT. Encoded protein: CASSPRTGGRGTEAFF. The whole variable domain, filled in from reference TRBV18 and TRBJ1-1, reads NAGVMQNPRHLVRRRGQEARLRCSPMKGHSHVYWYRQLPEEGLKFMVYLQKENIIDESGMPKERFSAEFPKEGPSILRIQQVVRGDSAAYFCASSPRTGGRGTEAFFGQGTRLTVV.

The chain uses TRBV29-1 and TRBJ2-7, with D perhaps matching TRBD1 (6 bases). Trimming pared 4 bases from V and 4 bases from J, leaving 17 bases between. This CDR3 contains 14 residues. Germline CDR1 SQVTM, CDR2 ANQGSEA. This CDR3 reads CSVVGWQGLYEQYF. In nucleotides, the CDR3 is TGCAGCGTTGTCGGTTGGCAGGGGTTGTACGAGCAGTACTTC.

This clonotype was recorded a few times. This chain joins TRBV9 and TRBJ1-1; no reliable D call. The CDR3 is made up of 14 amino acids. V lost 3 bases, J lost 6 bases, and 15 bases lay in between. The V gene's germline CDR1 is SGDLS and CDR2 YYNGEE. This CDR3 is CASSATVSWAEAFF. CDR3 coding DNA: TGTGCCAGCAGCGCGACGGTCAGTTGGGCTGAAGCTTTCTTT. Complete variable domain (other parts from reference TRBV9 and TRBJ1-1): DSGVTQTPKHLITATGQRVTLRCSPRSGDLSVYWYQQSLDQGLQFLIQYYNGEERAKGNILERFSAQQFPDLHSELNLSSLELGDSALYFCASSATVSWAEAFFGQGTRLTVV.

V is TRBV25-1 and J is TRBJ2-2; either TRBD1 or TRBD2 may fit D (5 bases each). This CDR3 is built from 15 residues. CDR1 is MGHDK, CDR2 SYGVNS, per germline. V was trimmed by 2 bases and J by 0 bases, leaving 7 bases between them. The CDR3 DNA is TGTGCCAGCAGTGAAGTGGGGGCGAACACCGGGGAGCTGTTTTTT. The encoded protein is CASSEVGANTGELFF.

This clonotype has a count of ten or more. The chain's CDR3 is CASSLYGGYEQYF. The CDR3 DNA reads TGTGCCAGCAGCTTATACGGGGGCTACGAGCAGTACTTC. The rearrangement links TRBV11-3 to TRBJ2-7; the D gene is possibly TRBD2 (6 bases). V lost 2 bases, J lost 3 bases, and 8 bases lay in between. The CDR3 runs 13 residues. Germline CDR1 is SGHNT and CDR2 is YENEEA.

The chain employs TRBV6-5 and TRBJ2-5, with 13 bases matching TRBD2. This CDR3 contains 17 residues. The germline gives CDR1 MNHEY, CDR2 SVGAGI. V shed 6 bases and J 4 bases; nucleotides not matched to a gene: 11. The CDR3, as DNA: TGTGCCAGCAGCCAGGGACTAGCGGGGAGAGGGGCAGAGACCCAGTACTTC. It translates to CASSQGLAGRGAETQYF.

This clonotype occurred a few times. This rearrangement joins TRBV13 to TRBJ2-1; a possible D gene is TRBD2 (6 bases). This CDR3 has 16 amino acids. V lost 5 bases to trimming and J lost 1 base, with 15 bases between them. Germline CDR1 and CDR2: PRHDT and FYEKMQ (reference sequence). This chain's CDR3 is CASSPRDSPSYNEQFF. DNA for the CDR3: TGTGCCAGCAGCCCGCGGGACTCGCCTTCCTACAATGAGCAGTTCTTC.

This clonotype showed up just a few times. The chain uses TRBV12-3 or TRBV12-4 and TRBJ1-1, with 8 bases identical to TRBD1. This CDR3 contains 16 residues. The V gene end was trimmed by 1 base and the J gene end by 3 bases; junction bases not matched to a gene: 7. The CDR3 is CASSLGPQGGYTEAFF. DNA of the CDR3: TGTGCCAGCAGTTTAGGACCACAGGGGGGGTACACTGAAGCTTTCTTT.

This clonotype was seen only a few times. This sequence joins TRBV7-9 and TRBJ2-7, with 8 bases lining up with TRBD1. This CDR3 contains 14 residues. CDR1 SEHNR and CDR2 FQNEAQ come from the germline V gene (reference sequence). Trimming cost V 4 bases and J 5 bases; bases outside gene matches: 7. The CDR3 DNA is TGTGCCAGCAGCTCGGACAGGGAACCCCACGAGCAGTACTTC. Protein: CASSSDREPHEQYF.